This TCR beta chain was profiled in a study of shared clonotypes between healthy human individuals. Overall study results and limits: The four-donor shared clonotypes exceeded non-shared clonotypes in generation probability, with non-shared ones scoring lower.

Each subset's genomic DNA was split evenly across several immunoSEQ plates. Some 32,000 T cell genomes, or about 0.2 ug DNA, went into the sorted-subset replicate PCRs. The data were produced by immunoSEQ multiplex PCR, yet TCRdb's version contains in-frame clones alone and is incomplete. This table has under 600,000 clones, 95% to 98% appearing once. Turning to this clone: Its antigen is not identified.

Splitting the CD4+ cells yielded a CD45RA+ naive subset and a CD45RA-negative memory subset. Losses at the gene ends were 3 bases for V and 10 bases for J; bases not matched to a gene: 19. CDR1 is MDHEN, CDR2 SYDVKM, per germline. This CDR3 has 17 residues. The TCR sequence derives from a woman younger than 45 in good health. Source material: naive CD4+ T cells sorted from blood. This sample's subset: CD45RA+ positively selected. The V call is TRBV28, the J call TRBJ1-1; 8 nucleotides line up with TRBD1. CDR3 loop: CASSFQSPGQEKRGAFF. CDR3 DNA sequence: TGTGCCAGCAGTTTCCAAAGCCCGGGACAGGAAAAACGGGGAGCTTTCTTT.